One and the same sample provided the 7 T cell receptor beta chains below, sequenced in a study of CD8+ T cells in alopecia areata. Treatment defined: oral pan-JAK inhibitor, 5-10 mg twice daily. Reverse transcribed after extraction, RNA yielded cDNA as the sequencing template. The assay was immunoSEQ multiplex PCR, and TCRdb's table has in-frame clones only and misses some. The table includes about 220,000 clones, around three fifths detected once. This specimen consisted of CD4+ T cells sorted from blood, obtained at week 4, from a patient treated with tofacitinib. These receptor sequences come from a human donor with alopecia areata.

This clone was recorded many times. This rearrangement joins TRBV6-1 to TRBJ1-5; the D gene is possibly TRBD1 (6 bases). This CDR3 contains 14 residues. Per the germline V gene, CDR1 is MNHNS and CDR2 is SASEGT. The V and J ends lost 4 bases and 11 bases respectively, with 18 bases between them. The CDR3 loop reads CASSGGPGDSAQHF. In nucleotides, the CDR3 is TGTGCCAGCAGTGGAGGCCCAGGGGACTCAGCCCAGCATTTT.

The chain uses TRBV15 and TRBJ1-5; D not resolved. V was shortened by 5 bases and J by 7 bases, with 21 bases between the two germline ends. Germline CDR1 reads LNHNV; CDR2 reads YYDKDF (reference sequence). The CDR3 is 16 residues long. CDR3 sequence: CATSPEGLIAGQPQHF. The CDR3 nucleotides read TGTGCCACCAGCCCCGAGGGCCTCATAGCGGGCCAGCCCCAGCATTTT.

This chain uses TRBV4-3 with TRBJ1-6; TRBD1 aligns across 10 bases. This CDR3 spans 17 amino acids. The V and J ends lost 1 base and 12 bases, in that order; junction bases with no gene match: 12. In germline, CDR1 is LGHNA, CDR2 YSLEER. The CDR3 bases are TGCGCCAGCAGCCAAGGAGGGACAGGGGCCCAATGGGGACCCCTCCACTTT. Its translation: CASSQGGTGAQWGPLHF.

The chain joins TRBV27 to TRBJ2-7, with 13 bases that match TRBD2. The V segment lost 6 bases and the J segment 3 bases; nucleotides outside the gene matches: 2. CDR3 length: 14 residues. Germline V gene sequence: CDR1 MNHEY, CDR2 SMNVEV (reference sequence). The CDR3 nucleotides are TGTGCCAGCAGGCGACTAGCGGGGGGCTACGAGCAGTACTTC. This gives the protein CASRRLAGGYEQYF.

This sequence joins TRBV30 and TRBJ1-1; D uncertain. Germline V CDR1 and CDR2: GTSNPN, SVGIG (reference sequence). CDR3 length equals 14 residues. The V and J ends lost 0 bases and 0 bases respectively, with 8 bases between them. The CDR3: CAWSVIGVNTEAFF. The CDR3, as DNA: TGTGCCTGGAGTGTAATCGGGGTGAACACTGAAGCTTTCTTT.

V gene TRBV5-1 combines with J gene TRBJ2-7; the D is unclear. The ends were cut back, 3 bases at V and 3 bases at J, with 10 bases in the middle. Germline V gene data show CDR1 as SGHRS and CDR2 as YFSETQ. The CDR3 is 13 amino acids. The CDR3 protein is CASSSFSFYEQYF. In nucleotides, the CDR3 is TGCGCCAGCAGCTCGTTCTCCTTCTACGAGCAGTACTTC.

The chain employs TRBV30 and TRBJ2-3; a weak D match, TRBD2 (5 bases). Germline values: CDR1 GTSNPN, CDR2 SVGIG (reference sequence). V lost 4 bases, J lost 0 bases, and 11 bases lay in between. The length of the CDR3 is 14 residues. The CDR3 here is CAWTGMTSTDTQYF. For the CDR3, the DNA is TGTGCCTGGACGGGGATGACTAGCACAGATACGCAGTATTTT.